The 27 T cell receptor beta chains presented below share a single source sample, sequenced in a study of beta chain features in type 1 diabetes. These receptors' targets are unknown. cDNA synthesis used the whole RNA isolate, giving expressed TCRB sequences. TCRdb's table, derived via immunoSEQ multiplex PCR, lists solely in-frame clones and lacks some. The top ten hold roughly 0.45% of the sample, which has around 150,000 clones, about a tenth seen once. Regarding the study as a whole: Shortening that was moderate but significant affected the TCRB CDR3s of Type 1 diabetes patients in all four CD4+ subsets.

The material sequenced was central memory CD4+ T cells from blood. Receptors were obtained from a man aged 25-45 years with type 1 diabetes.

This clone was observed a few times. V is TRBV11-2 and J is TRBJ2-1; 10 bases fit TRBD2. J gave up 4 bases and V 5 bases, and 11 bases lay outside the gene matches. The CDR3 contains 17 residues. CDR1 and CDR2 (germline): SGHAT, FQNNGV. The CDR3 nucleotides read TGTGCCAGCAGCCCCCCGATCCGTAGCGGGGGGTACAATGAGCAGTTCTTC. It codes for CASSPPIRSGGYNEQFF.

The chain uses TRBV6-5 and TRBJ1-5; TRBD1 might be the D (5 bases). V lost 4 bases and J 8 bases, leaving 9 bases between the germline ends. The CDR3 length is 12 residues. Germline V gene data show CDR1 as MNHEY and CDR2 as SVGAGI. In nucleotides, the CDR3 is TGTGCCAGCAGTTCAGGGTTGGAGCCCCAGCATTTT. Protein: CASSSGLEPQHF.

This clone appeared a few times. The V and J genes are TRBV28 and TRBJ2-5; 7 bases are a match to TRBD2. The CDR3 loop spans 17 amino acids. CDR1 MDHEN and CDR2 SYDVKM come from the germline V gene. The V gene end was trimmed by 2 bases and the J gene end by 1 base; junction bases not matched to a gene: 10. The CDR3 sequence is CASSLGASGDSQETQYF. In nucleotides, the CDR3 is TGTGCCAGCAGTTTAGGGGCTAGCGGAGATAGCCAAGAGACCCAGTACTTC.

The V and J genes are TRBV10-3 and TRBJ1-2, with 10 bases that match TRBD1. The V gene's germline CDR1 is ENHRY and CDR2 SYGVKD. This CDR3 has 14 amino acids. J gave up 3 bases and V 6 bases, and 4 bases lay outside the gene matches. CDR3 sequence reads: CAIRRQGADYGYTF. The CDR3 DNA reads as TGTGCCATCAGGAGACAGGGGGCGGACTATGGCTACACCTTC.

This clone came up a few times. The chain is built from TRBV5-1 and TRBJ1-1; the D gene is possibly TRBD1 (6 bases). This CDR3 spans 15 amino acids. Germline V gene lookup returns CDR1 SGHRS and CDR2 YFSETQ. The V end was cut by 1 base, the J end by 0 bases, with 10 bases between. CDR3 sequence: CASSLIRGMNTEAFF. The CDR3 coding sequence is TGCGCCAGCAGCTTGATAAGGGGGATGAACACTGAAGCTTTCTTT.

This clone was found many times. This chain's CDR3 is CSVDGRAETQYF. In DNA form, the CDR3 reads TGCAGCGTTGACGGCAGGGCGGAGACCCAGTACTTC. The V call is TRBV29-1, the J call TRBJ2-5, with D possibly matching TRBD1 (5 bases). From germline, CDR1 is SQVTM and CDR2 ANQGSEA. The CDR3 has 12 amino acids. V shed 3 bases and J shed 5 bases, with 10 bases lying between them. The variable domain in full, completed from reference TRBV29-1 and TRBJ2-5, reads SAVISQKPSRDICQRGTSLTIQCQVDSQVTMMFWYRQQPGQSLTLIATANQGSEATYESGFVIDKFPISRPNLTFSTLTVSNMSPEDSSIYLCSVDGRAETQYFGPGTRLLVL.

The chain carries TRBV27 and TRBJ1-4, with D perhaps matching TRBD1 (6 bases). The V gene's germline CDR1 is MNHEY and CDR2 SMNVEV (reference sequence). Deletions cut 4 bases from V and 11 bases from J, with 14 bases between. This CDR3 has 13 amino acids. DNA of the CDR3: TGTGCCAGCAGTTCCTGGGGTGGGGGCAAACTGTTTTTT. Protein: CASSSWGGGKLFF.

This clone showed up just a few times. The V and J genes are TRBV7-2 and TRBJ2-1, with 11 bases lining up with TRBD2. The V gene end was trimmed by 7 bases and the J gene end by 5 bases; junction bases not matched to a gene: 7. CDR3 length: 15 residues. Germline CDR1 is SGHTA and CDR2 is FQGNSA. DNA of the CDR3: TGTGCCAGCACCTTGGGACTAGCGGAAGACAATGAGCAGTTCTTC. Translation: CASTLGLAEDNEQFF.

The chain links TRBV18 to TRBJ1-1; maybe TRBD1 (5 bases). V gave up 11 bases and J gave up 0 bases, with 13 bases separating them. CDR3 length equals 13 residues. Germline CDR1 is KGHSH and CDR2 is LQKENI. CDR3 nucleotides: TGTGCCTGCCGGGGAGGGGTGAACACTGAAGCTTTCTTT. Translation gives CACRGGVNTEAFF. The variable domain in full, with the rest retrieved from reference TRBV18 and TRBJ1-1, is NAGVMQNPRHLVRRRGQEARLRCSPMKGHSHVYWYRQLPEEGLKFMVYLQKENIIDESGMPKERFSAEFPKEGPSILRIQQVVRGDSAAYFCACRGGVNTEAFFGQGTRLTVV.

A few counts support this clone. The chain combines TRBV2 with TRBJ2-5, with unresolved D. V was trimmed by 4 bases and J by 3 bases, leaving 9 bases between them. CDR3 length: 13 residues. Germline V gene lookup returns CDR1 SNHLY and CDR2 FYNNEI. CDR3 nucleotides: TGTGCCAGCAGTGCCGTTACTAAAGAGACCCAGTACTTC. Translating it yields CASSAVTKETQYF.

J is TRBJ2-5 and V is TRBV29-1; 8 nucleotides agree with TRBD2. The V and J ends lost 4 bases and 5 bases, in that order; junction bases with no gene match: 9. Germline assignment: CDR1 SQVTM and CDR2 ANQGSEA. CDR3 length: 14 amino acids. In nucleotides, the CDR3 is TGCAGCGTTGGACTTAAGCGGGAGTATGAGACCCAGTACTTC. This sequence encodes CSVGLKREYETQYF.

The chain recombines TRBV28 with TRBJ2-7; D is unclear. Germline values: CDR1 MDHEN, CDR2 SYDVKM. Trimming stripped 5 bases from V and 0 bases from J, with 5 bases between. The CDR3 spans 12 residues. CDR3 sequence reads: CASSPSSYEQYF. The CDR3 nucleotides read TGTGCCAGCAGTCCGAGCTCCTACGAGCAGTACTTC.

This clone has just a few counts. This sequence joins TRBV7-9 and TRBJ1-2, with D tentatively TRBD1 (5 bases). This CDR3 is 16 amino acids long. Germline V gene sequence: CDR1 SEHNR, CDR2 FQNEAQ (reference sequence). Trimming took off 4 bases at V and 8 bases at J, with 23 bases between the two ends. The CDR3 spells CASSSLGEGGSVGYTF. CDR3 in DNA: TGTGCCAGCAGCTCTTTGGGGGAGGGAGGTTCAGTCGGCTACACCTTC.

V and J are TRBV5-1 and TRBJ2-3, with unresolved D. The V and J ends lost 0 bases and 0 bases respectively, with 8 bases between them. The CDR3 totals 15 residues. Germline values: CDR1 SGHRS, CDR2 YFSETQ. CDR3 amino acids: CASSLVLPSTDTQYF. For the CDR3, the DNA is TGCGCCAGCAGCTTGGTACTGCCTAGCACAGATACGCAGTATTTT.

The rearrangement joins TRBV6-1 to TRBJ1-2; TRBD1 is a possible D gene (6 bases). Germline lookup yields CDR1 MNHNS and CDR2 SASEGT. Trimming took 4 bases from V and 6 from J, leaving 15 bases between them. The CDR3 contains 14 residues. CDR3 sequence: CASSALQGLNGYTF. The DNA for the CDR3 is TGTGCCAGCAGTGCCCTACAGGGCTTAAATGGCTACACCTTC.

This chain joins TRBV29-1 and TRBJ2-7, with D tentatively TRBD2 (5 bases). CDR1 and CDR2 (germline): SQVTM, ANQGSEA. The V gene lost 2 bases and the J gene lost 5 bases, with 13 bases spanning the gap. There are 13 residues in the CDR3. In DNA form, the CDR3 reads TGCAGCGTTGAAAATCAACGGGATAACGAGCAGTACTTC. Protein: CSVENQRDNEQYF.

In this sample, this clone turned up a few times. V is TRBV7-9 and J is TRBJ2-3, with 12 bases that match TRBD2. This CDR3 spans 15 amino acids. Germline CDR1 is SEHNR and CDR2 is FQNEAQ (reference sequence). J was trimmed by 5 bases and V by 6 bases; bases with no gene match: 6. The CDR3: CASRRLAGDKDTQYF. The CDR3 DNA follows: TGTGCCAGCAGGCGACTAGCGGGAGACAAAGATACGCAGTATTTT.

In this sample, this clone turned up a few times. The CDR3 coding sequence is TGTGCCAGCAGGGCAGAGGTTAGCAATCAGCCCCAGCATTTT. Translating gives CASRAEVSNQPQHF. V is TRBV2 and J is TRBJ1-5; D ambiguous. V was shortened by 6 bases and J by 0 bases, with 9 bases between the two germline ends. CDR3 size: 14 residues. Germline V gene lookup returns CDR1 SNHLY and CDR2 FYNNEI.

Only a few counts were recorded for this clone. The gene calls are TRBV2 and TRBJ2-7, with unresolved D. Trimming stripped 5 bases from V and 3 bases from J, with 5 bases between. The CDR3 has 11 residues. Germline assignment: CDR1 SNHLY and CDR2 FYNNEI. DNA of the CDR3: TGTGCCAGCAGTTACATCTACGAGCAGTACTTC. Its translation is CASSYIYEQYF.

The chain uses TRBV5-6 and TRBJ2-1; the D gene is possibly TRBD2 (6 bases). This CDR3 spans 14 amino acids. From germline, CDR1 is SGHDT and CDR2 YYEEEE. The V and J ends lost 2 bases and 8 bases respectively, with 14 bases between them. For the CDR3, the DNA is TGTGCCAGCAGCTTCGGTCTAGCGTTCGATGAGCAGTTCTTC. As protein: CASSFGLAFDEQFF. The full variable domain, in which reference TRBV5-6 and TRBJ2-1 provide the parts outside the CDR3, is DAGVTQSPTHLIKTRGQQVTLRCSPKSGHDTVSWYQQALGQGPQFIFQYYEEEERQRGNFPDRFSGHQFPNYSSELNVNALLLGDSALYLCASSFGLAFDEQFFGPGTRLTVL.

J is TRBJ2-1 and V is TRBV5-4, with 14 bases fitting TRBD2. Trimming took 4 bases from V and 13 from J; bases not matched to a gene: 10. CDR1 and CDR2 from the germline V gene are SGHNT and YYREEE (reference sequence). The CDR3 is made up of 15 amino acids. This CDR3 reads CASSAGTSGRIGQFF. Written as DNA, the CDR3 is TGTGCCAGCAGCGCCGGGACTAGCGGGAGAATCGGTCAGTTCTTC.

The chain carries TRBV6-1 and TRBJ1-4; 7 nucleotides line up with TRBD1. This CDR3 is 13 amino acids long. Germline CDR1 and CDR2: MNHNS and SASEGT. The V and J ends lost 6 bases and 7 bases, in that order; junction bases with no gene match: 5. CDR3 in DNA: TGTGCCAGCAGACAGGGGCAGGGTGAAAAACTGTTTTTT. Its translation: CASRQGQGEKLFF.

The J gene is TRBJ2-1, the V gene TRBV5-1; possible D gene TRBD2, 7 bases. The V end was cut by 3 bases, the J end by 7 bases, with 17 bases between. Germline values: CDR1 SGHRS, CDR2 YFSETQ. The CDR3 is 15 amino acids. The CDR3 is CASSWGLAERNEQFF. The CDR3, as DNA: TGCGCCAGCAGCTGGGGGCTAGCGGAAAGGAATGAGCAGTTCTTC.

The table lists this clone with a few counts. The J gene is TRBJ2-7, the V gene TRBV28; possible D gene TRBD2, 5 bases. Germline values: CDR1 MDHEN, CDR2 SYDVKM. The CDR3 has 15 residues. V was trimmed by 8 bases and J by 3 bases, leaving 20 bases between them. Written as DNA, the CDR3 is TGTGCCAGCCTTACGGGATCGGGCAGAGGCTACGAGCAGTACTTC. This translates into CASLTGSGRGYEQYF.

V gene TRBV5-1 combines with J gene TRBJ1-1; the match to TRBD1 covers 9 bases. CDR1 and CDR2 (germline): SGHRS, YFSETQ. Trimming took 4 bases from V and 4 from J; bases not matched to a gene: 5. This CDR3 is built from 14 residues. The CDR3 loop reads CASSNGQGSTEAFF. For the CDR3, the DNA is TGCGCCAGCAGCAACGGACAGGGGAGCACTGAAGCTTTCTTT. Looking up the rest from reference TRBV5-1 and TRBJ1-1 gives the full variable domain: KAGVTQTPRYLIKTRGQQVTLSCSPISGHRSVSWYQQTPGQGLQFLFEYFSETQRNKGNFPGRFSGRQFSNSRSEMNVSTLELGDSALYLCASSNGQGSTEAFFGQGTRLTVV.

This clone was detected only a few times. The CDR3 DNA reads as TGTGCCAGCTCACGACAGTCCTACGAGCAGTACTTC. This codes for CASSRQSYEQYF. The chain combines TRBV18 with TRBJ2-7, with D possibly TRBD1 on 5 matching bases. The CDR3 is made up of 12 amino acids. Per germline, CDR1 KGHSH and CDR2 LQKENI. V lost 4 bases, J lost 1 base, and 5 bases lay in between.

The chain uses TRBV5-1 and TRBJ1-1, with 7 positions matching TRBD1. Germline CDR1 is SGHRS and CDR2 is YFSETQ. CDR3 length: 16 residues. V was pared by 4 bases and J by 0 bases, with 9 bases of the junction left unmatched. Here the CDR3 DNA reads TGCGCCAGCAGCATCCTCACAGGGGCGTTGAACACTGAAGCTTTCTTT. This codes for CASSILTGALNTEAFF.